This passage covers 7 T cell receptor beta chains from one sample sequenced in a study of beta chain features in type 1 diabetes. cDNA synthesis used the whole RNA isolate, giving expressed TCRB sequences. Profiled with immunoSEQ multiplex PCR; TCRdb holds only in-frame clones, not every one. The table records about 900,000 clones, 15% to 20% of them present only once. Input material: naive CD4+ T cells from blood. These receptors came from a woman in her late teens or twenties in good health.

This clone was counted a few times. This same CDR3 is encoded by further DNA sequences in the sample. The V call is TRBV18, the J call TRBJ2-1, with 11 bases fitting TRBD2. Germline CDR1 reads KGHSH; CDR2 reads LQKENI. The CDR3 runs to 15 residues. V trimming: 2 bases; J trimming: 4 bases; junction bases outside the gene matches: 1. In DNA form, the CDR3 reads TGTGCCAGCTCACCAGGGACTAGCGGATACAATGAGCAGTTCTTC. This translates into CASSPGTSGYNEQFF.

A few counts support this clone. The sample carries other DNA sequences with the same CDR3. The chain uses TRBV5-1 and TRBJ2-2, with 7 nucleotides matching TRBD1. The CDR3 has 15 residues. Trimming at V came to 4 bases and at J to 2 bases, leaving 5 bases not matched to a gene. Germline lookup yields CDR1 SGHRS and CDR2 YFSETQ. CDR3 sequence reads: CASSPGTANTGELFF. The CDR3 DNA sequence: TGCGCCAGCAGCCCCGGGACAGCAAACACCGGGGAGCTGTTTTTT.

This clone was recorded a few times. The rearrangement joins TRBV7-2 to TRBJ2-3; 14 bases are shared with TRBD2. The CDR3 spans 16 residues. The germline V gene encodes CDR1 SGHTA and CDR2 FQGNSA. V gave up 6 bases and J gave up 2 bases; unmatched junction bases: 4. The CDR3 here is CASRRLAGGPTDTQYF. The DNA for the CDR3 is TGTGCCAGCAGACGACTAGCGGGAGGGCCCACAGATACGCAGTATTTT.

The chain combines TRBV27 with TRBJ2-1, with a weak D call TRBD2 (6 bases). Germline V lookup: CDR1 MNHEY, CDR2 SMNVEV (reference sequence). The CDR3 covers 16 residues. V shed 0 bases and J shed 5 bases, with 14 bases lying between them. The CDR3 DNA follows: TGTGCCAGCAGTTTATCGGGGAGGCAGGGCAACAATGAGCAGTTCTTC. This sequence encodes CASSLSGRQGNNEQFF.

This clone was observed a handful of times. The chain joins TRBV4-3 to TRBJ2-5; D is possibly TRBD2 (7 bases). The CDR3 runs 15 residues. V dropped 2 bases and J dropped 4 bases, with 14 bases sitting between them. Germline V lookup: CDR1 LGHNA, CDR2 YSLEER. CDR3 coding DNA: TGCGCCAGCAGCCAATACCGGGGGGCGCTAGAGACCCAGTACTTC. Protein: CASSQYRGALETQYF.

There are a few counts of this clone. The J gene is TRBJ2-7, the V gene TRBV12-2; the table's TRBD2 call for D was not verified on the DNA. TRBV12-2 is a pseudogene. The CDR3 contains 18 residues. The CDR3, as DNA: TGTGCAAGTCGACCGGGACTAGCGGGAGCCTCACCGTTCTACGAGCAGTACTTC. Translating gives CASRPGLAGASPFYEQYF.

The V call is TRBV28, the J call TRBJ2-7; D gene uncertain. V lost 2 bases, J lost 2 bases, and 10 bases lay in between. CDR3 length: 14 residues. The V gene's germline CDR1 is MDHEN and CDR2 SYDVKM. CDR3 DNA: TGTGCCAGCAGTTTAGGGTCGACACCCTACGAGCAGTACTTC. This gives the protein CASSLGSTPYEQYF. The whole variable domain, remainder taken from reference TRBV28 and TRBJ2-7, is DVKVTQSSRYLVKRTGEKVFLECVQDMDHENMFWYRQDPGLGLRLIYFSYDVKMKEKGDIPEGYSVSREKKERFSLILESASTNQTSMYLCASSLGSTPYEQYFGPGTRLTVT.